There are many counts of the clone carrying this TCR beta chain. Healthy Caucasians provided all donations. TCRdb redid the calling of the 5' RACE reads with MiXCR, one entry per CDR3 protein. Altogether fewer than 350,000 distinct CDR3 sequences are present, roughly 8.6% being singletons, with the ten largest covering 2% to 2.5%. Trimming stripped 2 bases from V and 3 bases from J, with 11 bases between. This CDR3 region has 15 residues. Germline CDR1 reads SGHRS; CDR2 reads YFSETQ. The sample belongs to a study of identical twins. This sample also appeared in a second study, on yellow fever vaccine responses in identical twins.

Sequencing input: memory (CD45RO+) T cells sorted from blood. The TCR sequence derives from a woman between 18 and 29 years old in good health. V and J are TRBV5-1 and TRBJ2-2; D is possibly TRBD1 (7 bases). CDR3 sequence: CASSFQGEDTGELFF. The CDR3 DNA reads TGCGCCAGCAGCTTCCAGGGGGAGGACACCGGGGAGCTGTTTTTT.